Below are 25 T cell receptor beta chains sequenced from a single sample in a study of T cells after yellow fever vaccination. TCRdb analysed the 5' RACE reads with MiXCR anew, one entry per CDR3 protein. The sample yields under 500,000 distinct CDR3 sequences, approximately 19% seen once. The material sequenced was PBMCs, taken before the yellow fever booster vaccination. The receptor set was obtained from a young man who received the YFV17D yellow fever vaccine.

The chain employs TRBV12-3 or TRBV12-4 and TRBJ2-6; D is possibly TRBD2 (5 bases). This CDR3 is built from 19 residues. Between the trimmed V and J ends, which lost 5 bases and 2 bases, there was a span of 22 bases. The CDR3 here is CASSLPGPLPGTGANVLTF. CDR3 nucleotides: TGTGCCAGCAGTCTACCCGGCCCTCTACCGGGAACTGGGGCCAACGTCCTGACTTTC.

This clonotype appeared many times. The rearrangement joins TRBV7-3 to TRBJ2-3; tentative D call: TRBD1 (6 bases). V was pared by 4 bases and J by 5 bases, with 10 bases between. The germline gives CDR1 SGHTA, CDR2 FQGTGA. This CDR3 has 13 residues. As DNA, the CDR3 is TGTGCCAGCAGCTCTGGGGGCGGAGATACGCAGTATTTT. It specifies CASSSGGGDTQYF.

The chain uses TRBV20-1 and TRBJ2-3; 8 bases align to TRBD2. Germline loops: CDR1 DFQATT, CDR2 SNEGSKA (reference sequence). Trimming removed 4 bases from V and 8 bases from J; junction bases left unmatched: 8. CDR3 length: 13 residues. The CDR3 bases are TGCAGTGCTAACACGGGGGGGCAAGGTACGCAGTATTTT. Translated, it gives CSANTGGQGTQYF.

The rearrangement links TRBV19 to TRBJ1-4; D not certain. The CDR3 is made up of 14 amino acids. Germline V gene lookup returns CDR1 LNHDA and CDR2 SQIVND (reference sequence). V lost 1 base to trimming and J lost 13 bases, with 16 bases between them. CDR3 loop: CASSIANRANPLFF. The CDR3 DNA follows: TGTGCCAGTAGTATAGCCAATCGGGCCAACCCACTGTTTTTT.

This clonotype was counted only a few times. The gene calls are TRBV29-1 and TRBJ2-7, with D tentatively TRBD1 (6 bases). This CDR3 has 12 amino acids. V lost 6 bases and J 1 base, leaving 10 bases between the germline ends. CDR1 and CDR2 (germline): SQVTM, ANQGSEA. The CDR3 DNA is TGCAGCGTGCCCGGGACATCCTACGAGCAGTACTTC. It specifies CSVPGTSYEQYF.

There are a few counts of this clonotype. The CDR3 coding sequence is TGTGCCAGCAGAGAAGACGGCCGAGCGGAGCTGTTTTTT. Residues: CASREDGRAELFF. The chain recombines TRBV7-9 with TRBJ2-2; D unresolved. The germline V gene has CDR1 SEHNR and CDR2 FQNEAQ (reference sequence). The CDR3 consists of 13 residues. Trimming shortened V by 6 bases and J by 10 bases, and 15 bases separated the two germline ends.

There are a few counts of this clonotype. The chain combines TRBV12-3 or TRBV12-4 with TRBJ1-2; tentative D call: TRBD1 (5 bases). The CDR3 loop spans 14 amino acids. The V and J ends lost 6 bases and 4 bases respectively, with 15 bases between them. The CDR3 protein is CASSSRDPFYGYTF. For the CDR3, the DNA is TGTGCCAGCAGCTCCCGGGACCCGTTCTATGGCTACACCTTC.

This clonotype was observed at least ten times. In DNA, the CDR3 is TGTGCCATCATGGGACAGGCGAAGGACTATGGCTACACCTTC. Translated: CAIMGQAKDYGYTF. The rearrangement links TRBV10-3 to TRBJ1-2, with 8 bases that match TRBD1. After removal of 7 bases from V and 3 bases from J, the junction contained 7 bases not matched to a gene. The CDR3 is 14 residues long. Looked up from germline, CDR1 is ENHRY and CDR2 is SYGVKD.

This clonotype has only a few counts. The chain employs TRBV20-1 and TRBJ2-5; 9 nucleotides agree with TRBD2. The V segment lost 2 bases and the J segment 2 bases; nucleotides outside the gene matches: 3. The CDR3 is 14 amino acids. CDR1 is DFQATT, CDR2 SNEGSKA, per germline (reference sequence). The CDR3 reads CSARLSGGQETQYF. CDR3 nucleotide sequence: TGCAGTGCTAGACTCAGCGGGGGGCAAGAGACCCAGTACTTC.

The chain recombines TRBV4-2 with TRBJ2-1; 7 bases match TRBD1. CDR3 size: 13 residues. From germline, CDR1 is LGHNA and CDR2 YNFKEQ. The J segment lost 13 bases and the V segment lost 4 bases, leaving 10 bases of the junction unmatched. The CDR3 sequence is CASSPDRVGTQFF. CDR3 DNA sequence: TGTGCCAGCAGCCCCGACAGGGTTGGAACACAGTTCTTC.

Only a few counts were recorded for this clonotype. The DNA for the CDR3 is TGTGCCAGCAGTGTCCAAGATGGCTACACCTTC. It codes for CASSVQDGYTF. This sequence joins TRBV25-1 and TRBJ1-2; D remains ambiguous. CDR3 length equals 11 residues. V lost 4 bases and J 6 bases, leaving 6 bases between the germline ends. Germline CDR1 MGHDK, CDR2 SYGVNS.

A few counts support this clonotype. The DNA of the CDR3 is TGTGCCAGCAGTGACGGGGGCGCCGGGGAGCAGTTCTTC. Translated: CASSDGGAGEQFF. The chain couples TRBV6-4 to TRBJ2-1; tentatively, D is TRBD1 (6 bases). The length of the CDR3 is 13 residues. The V and J ends lost 2 bases and 10 bases respectively, with 12 bases between them. The germline CDR1 and CDR2 sequences are MRHNA and SNTAGT.

This clonotype has just a few counts. This chain links TRBV4-3 with TRBJ2-1; D is unclear. Deletions cut 0 bases from V and 2 bases from J, with 14 bases between. Germline-derived CDR1 and CDR2 are LGHNA and YSLEER. There are 17 residues in the CDR3. Here the CDR3 reads CASSQDRDSPTYNEQFF. In DNA, the CDR3 is TGCGCCAGCAGCCAAGATCGAGACTCGCCGACCTACAATGAGCAGTTCTTC.

The chain recombines TRBV7-2 with TRBJ1-5; 8 bases map to TRBD1. The V segment lost 5 bases and the J segment 3 bases; nucleotides outside the gene matches: 6. Germline assignment: CDR1 SGHTA and CDR2 FQGNSA. The CDR3 totals 15 residues. CDR3 in DNA: TGTGCCAGCAGCCCACTACAGGGGGTCAATCAGCCCCAGCATTTT. Protein product: CASSPLQGVNQPQHF.

This clonotype was seen more than once but under ten times. This sequence joins TRBV7-9 and TRBJ1-2; D is unresolved. This CDR3 region has 12 residues. Looked up from germline, CDR1 is SEHNR and CDR2 is FQNEAQ (reference sequence). Trimming removed 9 bases from V and 5 bases from J, with 13 bases in between. Here the CDR3 reads CASRNVTYGYTF. The CDR3, as DNA: TGTGCCAGTCGGAACGTAACTTATGGCTACACCTTC.

The chain joins TRBV5-6 to TRBJ2-7; D gene uncertain. V was shortened by 4 bases and J by 3 bases, with 5 bases between the two germline ends. This CDR3 is 11 amino acids long. Looked up from germline, CDR1 is SGHDT and CDR2 is YYEEEE. CDR3 sequence: CASSAFYEQYF. CDR3 DNA: TGTGCCAGCAGCGCGTTCTACGAGCAGTACTTC.

This clonotype has more than one count but fewer than ten. V and J are TRBV4-2 and TRBJ2-7; D might be TRBD1 (5 bases). CDR1 and CDR2 (germline): LGHNA, YNFKEQ. V was trimmed by 1 base and J by 0 bases, leaving 10 bases between them. This CDR3 is built from 15 residues. The CDR3 coding sequence is TGTGCCAGCAGCCAAGTTACCGACAGCTCCTACGAGCAGTACTTC. This codes for CASSQVTDSSYEQYF.

The chain carries TRBV19 and TRBJ2-1, with D uncertain. The CDR3 is 12 amino acids. With 0 bases removed from V and 10 bases from J, the gap between germline ends came to 7 bases. The germline V gene has CDR1 LNHDA and CDR2 SQIVND (reference sequence). CDR3 DNA: TGTGCCAGTAGTATAGAGTCTCGGGAGCAGTTCTTC. Amino acid sequence: CASSIESREQFF.

The chain has TRBV7-8 and TRBJ2-4, with 16 bases lining up with TRBD2. V lost 0 bases, J lost 7 bases, and 9 bases stayed unmatched. Germline V gene sequence: CDR1 SGHVS, CDR2 FQNEAQ. This CDR3 comprises 19 residues. CDR3 residues: CASSLALVGLAGGRNIQYF. CDR3 nucleotide sequence: TGTGCCAGCAGCTTAGCGCTTGTGGGACTAGCGGGGGGGCGGAACATTCAGTACTTC.

This clonotype was found a few times. The chain couples TRBV6-5 to TRBJ2-2; TRBD2 matches at 12 bases. With V trimmed by 1 base and J by 7 bases, 7 bases remained unmatched. This CDR3 contains 17 residues. Germline V gives CDR1 MNHEY, CDR2 SVGAGI. The CDR3 sequence: CASSYWASGGAGGELFF. The CDR3 DNA reads as TGTGCCAGCAGTTACTGGGCTAGCGGGGGGGCCGGCGGGGAGCTGTTTTTT.

A few counts support this clonotype. V usage is TRBV2 and J usage is TRBJ2-5, with D perhaps TRBD1 or TRBD2 (5 bases each). The CDR3 spans 16 residues. V shed 6 bases and J shed 5 bases, with 22 bases lying between them. Per germline, CDR1 SNHLY and CDR2 FYNNEI. CDR3 nucleotide sequence: TGTGCCAGCAGAGCCCGGGACGGCAAACTAACGGAGACCCAGTACTTC. The encoded protein is CASRARDGKLTETQYF.

This sequence joins TRBV12-3 or TRBV12-4 and TRBJ1-6; the D is unclear. V gave up 2 bases and J gave up 7 bases, with 9 bases separating them. The CDR3 spans 14 residues. CDR3 sequence reads: CASSLFPGNSPLHF. Written as DNA, the CDR3 is TGTGCCAGCAGTTTATTCCCTGGCAATTCACCCCTCCACTTT.

This clonotype appeared a few times. This CDR3 is CASSQVAGASYEQYF. DNA for the CDR3: TGTGCCAGCAGCCAAGTGGCAGGGGCCTCCTACGAGCAGTACTTC. The chain combines TRBV3-1 with TRBJ2-7, with a weak D call TRBD1 (6 bases). The germline CDR1 and CDR2 sequences are LGHDT and YNNKEL (reference sequence). This CDR3 is 15 amino acids long. Trimming stripped 1 base from V and 0 bases from J, with 10 bases between.

This chain uses TRBV20-1 with TRBJ2-7, with D possibly matching TRBD1 (6 bases). Germline V gives CDR1 DFQATT, CDR2 SNEGSKA (reference sequence). The CDR3 spans 14 residues. V was shortened by 6 bases and J by 3 bases, with 18 bases between the two germline ends. The CDR3 region is CSASGTSGFYEQYF. For the CDR3, the DNA is TGCAGTGCCTCCGGGACAAGTGGGTTCTACGAGCAGTACTTC.

This chain connects TRBV4-1 to TRBJ2-3; TRBD1 agrees at 8 bases. Trimming cost V 2 bases and J 5 bases; bases outside gene matches: 9. This CDR3 is 16 amino acids long. CDR1 is MGHRA, CDR2 YSYEKL, per germline. In DNA, the CDR3 is TGCGCCAGCAGCCAAACCCGGACAGGGTTGCGAGATACGCAGTATTTT. Its translation: CASSQTRTGLRDTQYF.